The 20 T cell receptor beta chains below were found in one sample sequenced in a study of T-cell reconstitution after alpha-beta-depleted transplantation in children (dated by TCRdb to the mid-2010s). Library preparation was by PCR. Instrument on record: Illumina HiSeq 2500. TCR libraries were prepared with molecular barcoding, using unique molecular identifiers to normalize TCRbeta repertoire quantification. In TCRdb, the public reads were trimmed at Q25 with fastp and aligned with MiXCR, with productive beta chains retained. Here each entry gathers all rows of one CDR3 protein and keeps the most common genes and DNA. This sample comprises around 94,000 distinct CDR3 sequences, around 7% of them detected only once. The ten top clones hold roughly 17% of the sample. The treatment or condition label, read with the paper, signifies: allogeneic hematopoietic cell transplantation with graft depleted of TCRalphabeta T cells and CD19 B cells.

Material: PBMCs, obtained before TCRalphabeta/CD19-depleted stem cell transplant. The receptors were sampled from a boy between 2 and 10 years old with acute lymphoblastic leukemia, due to receive a stem cell transplant.

Comments on this clonotype: A read error is possible here, since a much larger clone lies one base away. This sequence joins TRBV7-8 and TRBJ1-5; TRBD1 is a possible D gene (5 bases). CDR3 length: 15 amino acids. The germline V gene has CDR1 SGHVS and CDR2 FQNEAQ. CDR3 in amino acids: CASSWRDGSNQPEHF. CDR3 sequence (DNA): TGTGCCAGCAGCTGGCGGGACGGAAGCAATCAGCCCGAGCATTTT.

This clonotype was seen a handful of times. The V gene is TRBV7-8, the J gene TRBJ1-2; 8 positions match TRBD1. CDR3 length: 16 amino acids. Germline lookup yields CDR1 SGHVS and CDR2 FQNEAQ. J gave up 7 bases and V 1 base, and 11 bases lay outside the gene matches. In nucleotides, the CDR3 is TGTGCCAGCAGCTTAGGGACAGGGACCCCCACCTCTGGCTACACCTTC. Protein: CASSLGTGTPTSGYTF.

The chain combines TRBV20-1 with TRBJ2-7; 8 positions agree with TRBD1. The germline V gene encodes CDR1 DFQATT and CDR2 SNEGSKA (reference sequence). The CDR3 loop spans 14 amino acids. V was clipped by 6 bases and J by 3 bases; unmatched bases: 10. Here the CDR3 reads CSALQGGHFYEQYF. The CDR3 nucleotides read TGCAGTGCCCTACAGGGGGGTCATTTCTACGAGCAGTACTTC.

This clonotype was picked up many times. This chain joins TRBV7-2 and TRBJ2-3, with 11 nucleotides matching TRBD2. Germline CDR1 reads SGHTA; CDR2 reads FQGNSA. V lost 5 bases and J lost 4; bases outside the gene matches: 5. CDR3 length: 15 residues. DNA for the CDR3: TGTGCCAGCAGCGCCCAGGGACTAGCGGCAGATACGCAGTATTTT. Amino acids: CASSAQGLAADTQYF. Full variable domain (rest looked up from reference TRBV7-2 and TRBJ2-3): GAGVSQSPSNKVTEKGKDVELRCDPISGHTALYWYRQSLGQGLEFLIYFQGNSAPDKSGLPSDRFSAERTGGSVSTLTIQRTQQEDSAVYLCASSAQGLAADTQYFGPGTRLTVL.

This clonotype was recorded at least ten times. The V gene is TRBV20-1, the J gene TRBJ1-1, with no clear D. Germline V lookup: CDR1 DFQATT, CDR2 SNEGSKA (reference sequence). This CDR3 comprises 12 residues. V lost 4 bases, J lost 2 bases, and 8 bases lay in between. The CDR3 here is CSATGINTEAFF. The CDR3 bases are TGCAGTGCTACCGGGATTAACACTGAAGCTTTCTTT.

This clonotype appeared many times. V is TRBV6-1 and J is TRBJ1-1; maybe TRBD1 (6 bases). Deletions cut 3 bases from V and 1 base from J, with 12 bases between. The CDR3 consists of 15 residues. CDR1 MNHNS and CDR2 SASEGT come from the germline V gene. Written as DNA, the CDR3 is TGTGCCAGCAGTGATTGGATGACAGGGAACACTGAAGCTTTCTTT. This sequence encodes CASSDWMTGNTEAFF.

This rearrangement joins TRBV10-3 to TRBJ1-5; TRBD1 aligns across 9 bases. V shed 2 bases, J shed 3 bases, and the junction held 8 bases outside the gene matches. This CDR3 is built from 17 residues. Germline CDR1 and CDR2: ENHRY and SYGVKD. CDR3 protein: CAISEPRTGVANQPQHF. The CDR3 coding sequence is TGTGCCATCAGTGAGCCACGGACAGGGGTCGCCAATCAGCCCCAGCATTTT.

This clonotype was seen a few times. The chain couples TRBV12-3 or TRBV12-4 to TRBJ2-7, with TRBD2 identical over 10 bases. The junction had 10 bases not matched to a gene; V was cut back by 6 bases and J by 2 bases. This CDR3 has 16 residues. For the CDR3, the DNA is TGTGCCAGCAGCTATAGGGGGACTAGCGACACCTACGAGCAGTACTTC. It yields the protein CASSYRGTSDTYEQYF.

This clonotype was recorded at least ten times. The CDR3 DNA reads TGTGCCAGCAGCCTATACCAGGGCCGCGGGGGCTACACCTTC. It translates to CASSLYQGRGGYTF. This chain links TRBV27 with TRBJ1-2, with D possibly TRBD1 on 5 matching bases. V lost 6 bases and J 8 bases, leaving 19 bases between the germline ends. The CDR3 length is 14 residues. CDR1 is MNHEY and CDR2 is SMNVEV in the germline V gene (reference sequence).

This clonotype was found a few times. This rearrangement joins TRBV4-2 to TRBJ1-2; 7 positions agree with TRBD1. CDR1 is LGHNA, CDR2 YNFKEQ, per germline. J was trimmed by 5 bases and V by 2 bases; bases with no gene match: 14. CDR3 length: 17 residues. The CDR3 nucleotides read TGTGCCAGCAGCCAAACCCAAGAATCACAGGGGTGGTATGGCTACACCTTC. Translation: CASSQTQESQGWYGYTF.

This clonotype was counted only a few times. The chain recombines TRBV4-1 with TRBJ2-7, with unresolved D. The length of the CDR3 is 15 residues. Looked up from germline, CDR1 is MGHRA and CDR2 is YSYEKL. V was clipped by 0 bases and J by 0 bases, with 9 bases between them. The CDR3 here is CASSQDRTGSYEQYF. CDR3 nucleotides: TGCGCCAGCAGCCAAGATCGAACGGGCTCCTACGAGCAGTACTTC.

The sample holds many counts of this clonotype. This sequence joins TRBV28 and TRBJ2-5, with D maybe TRBD2 (6 bases). Germline V gene data show CDR1 as MDHEN and CDR2 as SYDVKM. CDR3 length: 12 residues. V dropped 7 bases and J dropped 3 bases, with 9 bases sitting between them. The CDR3 spells CASNGGKETQYF. CDR3 nucleotides: TGTGCCAGCAATGGAGGGAAAGAGACCCAGTACTTC.

This clonotype was counted at least ten times. V is TRBV5-1 and J is TRBJ2-3; the D gene is possibly TRBD2 (6 bases). Germline lookup yields CDR1 SGHRS and CDR2 YFSETQ. V shed 4 bases and J shed 9 bases, with 21 bases lying between them. The CDR3 length is 15 residues. The CDR3 DNA sequence: TGCGCCAGCAGCCCGGGCGAGATGGGAGGCCTCACGCAGTATTTT. Its translation is CASSPGEMGGLTQYF.

In its sample, this clonotype was seen a few times. V gene TRBV6-5 combines with J gene TRBJ2-5; TRBD1 matches 7 bases. Germline V gene data show CDR1 as MNHEY and CDR2 as SVGAGI. Trimming at V came to 2 bases and at J to 1 base, leaving 4 bases not matched to a gene. The length of the CDR3 is 15 residues. The CDR3 loop is CASSYVAGGQETQYF. The CDR3 DNA reads TGTGCCAGCAGTTACGTGGCAGGGGGCCAAGAGACCCAGTACTTC.

This clonotype has a handful of counts. The rearrangement uses TRBV6-1 and TRBJ2-7; 9 nucleotides match TRBD1. V was pared by 6 bases and J by 7 bases, with 7 bases of the junction left unmatched. CDR1 and CDR2 (germline): MNHNS, SASEGT. The CDR3 sequence is 13 residues long. The CDR3 is CASRGQGGWEQYF. The CDR3 DNA is TGTGCCAGCAGGGGACAGGGCGGGTGGGAGCAGTACTTC.

This clonotype was seen a single time. One base away lies a much larger clone, so this may be a sequencing read error. The V and J genes are TRBV5-1 and TRBJ2-5; D is tentatively TRBD1 or TRBD2 (6 bases each). Germline lookup yields CDR1 SGHRS and CDR2 YFSETQ. This CDR3 contains 17 residues. Between the trimmed V and J ends, which lost 0 bases and 4 bases, there was a span of 19 bases. The chain's CDR3 is CASSLGGAAPPRETQYF. CDR3 nucleotides: TGCGCCAGCAGCTTGGGGGGGGCAGCTCCTCCTCGAGAGACCCAGTACTTC.

This clonotype was recorded many times. The V and J genes are TRBV5-1 and TRBJ2-1, with D maybe TRBD1 (6 bases). Germline CDR1 is SGHRS and CDR2 is YFSETQ. The CDR3 length is 13 residues. Trimming pared 4 bases from V and 15 bases from J, leaving 20 bases between. This CDR3 reads CASSPSDSKVPFF. The CDR3 DNA reads TGCGCCAGCAGCCCGTCGGACAGCAAAGTGCCGTTCTTC.

This clonotype was seen only a few times. The chain is built from TRBV5-8 and TRBJ2-3, with a possible D match to TRBD1 (5 bases). There are 17 residues in the CDR3. Trimming left V 0 bases short and J 0 bases short, with 14 bases between. CDR1 and CDR2 (germline): SGHTS, YDEGEE. In nucleotides, the CDR3 is TGTGCCAGCAGCTTGGGCAGGGTCCTCGAAAGCACAGATACGCAGTATTTT. This sequence encodes CASSLGRVLESTDTQYF.

This clonotype was observed a handful of times. The chain links TRBV27 to TRBJ1-2; D is perhaps TRBD1 (6 bases). V lost 0 bases, J lost 4 bases, and 12 bases lay in between. The germline CDR1 and CDR2 sequences are MNHEY and SMNVEV (reference sequence). This CDR3 contains 15 residues. The CDR3 DNA follows: TGTGCCAGCAGTTTATCGTCCGGGACACTCTATGGCTACACCTTC. It encodes CASSLSSGTLYGYTF.

This clonotype appeared many times. V is TRBV6-5 and J is TRBJ2-1, with a tentative D call TRBD1 (6 bases). The CDR3 length is 14 residues. V gave up 6 bases and J gave up 6 bases, with 15 bases separating them. CDR1 is MNHEY and CDR2 is SVGAGI in the germline V gene. Here the CDR3 DNA reads TGTGCCAGCAGGTTGCAGGGGAGATTCAATGAGCAGTTCTTC. As protein: CASRLQGRFNEQFF.